This entry describes one T cell receptor beta chain. The sample originates from a study of blood T cell repertoires in COVID-19. Trimming at V came to 3 bases and at J to 5 bases, leaving 9 bases not matched to a gene. Germline CDR1 is DFQATT and CDR2 is SNEGSKA (reference sequence). The CDR3 loop spans 16 amino acids. Per the original methods: Reference gene primer amplification gave estimated nucleated cell counts. This table comes from immunoSEQ multiplex PCR, and its TCRdb copy is limited to in-frame clones, with some not included. V, J and clone size derive from that table, while D and trimming were established from the DNA sequence. Of a few hundred thousand clones in the sample, approximately 80% were seen once.

The receptor was isolated from a woman between 18 and 30 years old with acute or convalescent COVID-19. This chain joins TRBV20-1 and TRBJ2-1; 11 bases align to TRBD2. Material: peripheral blood. Here the CDR3 reads CSASYSGRALNNEQFF. The CDR3 DNA sequence: TGCAGTGCTAGTTATAGCGGGAGGGCCTTGAACAATGAGCAGTTCTTC.